This T cell receptor (beta chain) was sequenced during a study of blood T cell repertoires in COVID-19. Turning to the study itself: Acute and convalescent COVID-19 samples came from the United States, Italy and Spain.

In the authors' methods: It was from reference gene primer amplification that nucleated cell counts were estimated. Assay used: immunoSEQ multiplex PCR; TCRdb lists only in-frame clones, some missing. Clonal size and the V and J genes are those of that table, whereas D and trimming came from the DNA. The sample holds approximately 210,000 clones, about four fifths seen once. CDR1 LNHDA and CDR2 SQIVND come from the germline V gene (reference sequence). Trimming at V came to 10 bases and at J to 7 bases, leaving 14 bases not matched to a gene. The CDR3 totals 15 residues. The sequenced material came from peripheral blood. The chain uses TRBV19 and TRBJ2-1; 9 nucleotides match TRBD2. The receptor's source is a woman between 45 and 65 years old with active or convalescent COVID-19. The CDR3 protein is CATLPGVAGVNEQFF. The DNA of the CDR3 is TGTGCCACCCTCCCCGGGGTAGCGGGAGTGAATGAGCAGTTCTTC.